This T cell receptor beta chain was recorded in a study of blood T cell repertoires in COVID-19. The germline CDR1 and CDR2 sequences are SGHVS and FQNEAQ. V shed 5 bases and J shed 4 bases, with 11 bases lying between them. This CDR3 has 13 residues. Per the original data handling: Estimates of nucleated cell counts were drawn from the amplification of reference gene primers. The method was immunoSEQ multiplex PCR; TCRdb's version includes in-frame clones alone and lacks a portion of them. The V and J calls and clone size come from that table; D and trimming were worked out from the DNA. The sample has approximately 80,000 clones, about 82% seen once.

The sequencing input was peripheral blood. The clonotype comes from a middle-aged man with active COVID-19. J is TRBJ1-1 and V is TRBV7-8; possibly TRBD1 for D (6 bases). The chain's CDR3 is CASSGEGGTEAFF. The DNA for the CDR3 is TGTGCCAGCAGCGGGGAGGGGGGCACTGAAGCTTTCTTT.